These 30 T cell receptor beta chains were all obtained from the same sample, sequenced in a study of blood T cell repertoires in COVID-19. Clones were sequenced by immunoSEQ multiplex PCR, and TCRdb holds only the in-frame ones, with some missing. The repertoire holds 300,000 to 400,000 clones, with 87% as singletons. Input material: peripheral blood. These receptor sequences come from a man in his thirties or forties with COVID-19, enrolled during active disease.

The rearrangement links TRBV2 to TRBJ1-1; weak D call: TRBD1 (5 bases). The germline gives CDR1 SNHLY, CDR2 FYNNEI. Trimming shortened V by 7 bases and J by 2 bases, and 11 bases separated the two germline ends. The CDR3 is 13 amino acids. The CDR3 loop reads CASKTDTNTEAFF. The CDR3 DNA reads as TGTGCCAGCAAGACGGACACTAACACTGAAGCTTTCTTT. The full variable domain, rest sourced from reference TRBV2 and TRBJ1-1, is EPEVTQTPSHQVTQMGQEVILRCVPISNHLYFYWYRQILGQKVEFLVSFYNNEISEKSEIFDDQFSVERPDGSNFTLKIRSTKLEDSAMYFCASKTDTNTEAFFGQGTRLTVV.

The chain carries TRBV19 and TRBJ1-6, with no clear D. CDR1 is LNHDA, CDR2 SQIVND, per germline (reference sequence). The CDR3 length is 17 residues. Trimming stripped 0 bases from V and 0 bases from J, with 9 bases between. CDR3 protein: CASSIDLPGSYNSPLHF. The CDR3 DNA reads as TGTGCCAGTAGTATAGATCTGCCGGGCTCCTATAATTCACCCCTCCACTTT.

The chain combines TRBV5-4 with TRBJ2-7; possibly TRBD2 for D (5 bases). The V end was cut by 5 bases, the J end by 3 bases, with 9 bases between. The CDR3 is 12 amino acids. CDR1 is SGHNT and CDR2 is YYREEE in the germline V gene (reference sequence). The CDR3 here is CASSHRGYEQYF. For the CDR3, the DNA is TGTGCCAGCAGTCACCGGGGCTACGAGCAGTACTTC.

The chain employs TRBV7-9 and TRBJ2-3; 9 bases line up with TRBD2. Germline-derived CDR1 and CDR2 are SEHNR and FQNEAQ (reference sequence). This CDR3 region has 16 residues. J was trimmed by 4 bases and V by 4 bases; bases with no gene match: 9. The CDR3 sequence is CASSYNPGLASDTQYF. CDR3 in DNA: TGTGCCAGCAGCTATAATCCGGGACTAGCTTCAGATACGCAGTATTTT.

This chain's CDR3 is CASSVASAGRGSTEAFF. The CDR3 DNA sequence: TGTGCCAGCAGCGTAGCTAGTGCGGGGAGGGGTAGCACTGAAGCTTTCTTT. The chain couples TRBV9 to TRBJ1-1, with D possibly matching TRBD1 (5 bases). The CDR3 runs 17 residues. CDR1 and CDR2 (germline): SGDLS, YYNGEE. V was pared by 0 bases and J by 4 bases, with 19 bases between.

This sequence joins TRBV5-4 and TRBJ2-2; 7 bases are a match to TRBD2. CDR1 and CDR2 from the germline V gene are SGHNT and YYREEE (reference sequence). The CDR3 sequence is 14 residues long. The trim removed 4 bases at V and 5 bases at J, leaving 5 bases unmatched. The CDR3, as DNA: TGTGCCAGCAGCCCGGGGACTACAACCGGGGAGCTGTTTTTT. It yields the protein CASSPGTTTGELFF. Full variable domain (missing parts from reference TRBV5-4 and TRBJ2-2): ETGVTQSPTHLIKTRGQQVTLRCSSQSGHNTVSWYQQALGQGPQFIFQYYREEENGRGNFPPRFSGLQFPNYSSELNVNALELDDSALYLCASSPGTTTGELFFGEGSRLTVL.

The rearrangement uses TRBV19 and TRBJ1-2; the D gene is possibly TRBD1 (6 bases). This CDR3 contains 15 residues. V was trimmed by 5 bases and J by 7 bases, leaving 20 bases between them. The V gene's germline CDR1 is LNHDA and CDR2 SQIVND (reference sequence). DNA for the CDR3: TGTGCCAGTAGTCCTCCTAGCTTTTGGGGGCTTGGCTACACCTTC. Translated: CASSPPSFWGLGYTF.

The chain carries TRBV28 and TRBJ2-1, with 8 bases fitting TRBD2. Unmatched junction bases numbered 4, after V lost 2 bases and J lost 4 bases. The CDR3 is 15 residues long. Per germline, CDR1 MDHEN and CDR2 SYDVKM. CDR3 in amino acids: CASSLTGGPYNEQFF. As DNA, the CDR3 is TGTGCCAGCAGTTTAACGGGAGGGCCGTACAATGAGCAGTTCTTC.

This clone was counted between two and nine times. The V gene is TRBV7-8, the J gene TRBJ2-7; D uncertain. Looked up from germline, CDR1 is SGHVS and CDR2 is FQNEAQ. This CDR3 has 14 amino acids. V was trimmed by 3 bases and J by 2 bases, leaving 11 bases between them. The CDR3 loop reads CASSFGADPYEQYF. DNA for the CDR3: TGTGCCAGCAGCTTCGGAGCAGATCCCTACGAGCAGTACTTC.

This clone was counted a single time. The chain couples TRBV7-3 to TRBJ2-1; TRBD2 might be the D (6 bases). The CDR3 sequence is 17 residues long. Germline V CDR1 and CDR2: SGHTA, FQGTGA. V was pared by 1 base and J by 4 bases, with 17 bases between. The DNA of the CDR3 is TGTGCCAGCAGCTTAAAGGGCGGGGAATCACTTTACAATGAGCAGTTCTTC. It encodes CASSLKGGESLYNEQFF. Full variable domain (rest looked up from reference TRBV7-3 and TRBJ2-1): GAGVSQTPSNKVTEKGKYVELRCDPISGHTALYWYRQSLGQGPEFLIYFQGTGAADDSGLPNDRFFAVRPEGSVSTLKIQRTERGDSAVYLCASSLKGGESLYNEQFFGPGTRLTVL.

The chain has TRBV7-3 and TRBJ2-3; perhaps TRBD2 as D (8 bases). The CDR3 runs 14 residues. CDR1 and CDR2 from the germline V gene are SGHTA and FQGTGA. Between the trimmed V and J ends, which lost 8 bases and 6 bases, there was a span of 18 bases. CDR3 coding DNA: TGTGCCAGCGGACAAAGCGGGGGACAGGATACGCAGTATTTT. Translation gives CASGQSGGQDTQYF.

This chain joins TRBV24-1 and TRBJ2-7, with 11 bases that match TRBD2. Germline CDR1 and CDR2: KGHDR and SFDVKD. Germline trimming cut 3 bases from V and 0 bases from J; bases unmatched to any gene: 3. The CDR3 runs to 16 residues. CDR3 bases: TGTGCCACCAGTGATACCGGGACTAGCGGCTCCTACGAGCAGTACTTC. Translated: CATSDTGTSGSYEQYF.

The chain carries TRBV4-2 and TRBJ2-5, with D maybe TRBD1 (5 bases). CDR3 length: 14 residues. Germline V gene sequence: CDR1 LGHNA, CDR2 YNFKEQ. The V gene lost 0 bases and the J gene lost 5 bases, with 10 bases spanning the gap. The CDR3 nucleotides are TGTGCCAGCAGCCAAGAGGATTCAGGGGAGACCCAGTACTTC. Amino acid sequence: CASSQEDSGETQYF.

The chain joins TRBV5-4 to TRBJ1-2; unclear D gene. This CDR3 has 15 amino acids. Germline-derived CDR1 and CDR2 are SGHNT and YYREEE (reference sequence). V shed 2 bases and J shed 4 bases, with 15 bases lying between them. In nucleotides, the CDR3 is TGTGCCAGCAGCTTTAATCCGACGGGGATCTATGGCTACACCTTC. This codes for CASSFNPTGIYGYTF.

CDR3 sequence: CASSLDLGSLWAFF. DNA of the CDR3: TGTGCCAGCAGCTTAGATTTGGGGAGCCTATGGGCTTTCTTT. This rearrangement joins TRBV5-5 to TRBJ1-1; D call uncertain. This CDR3 spans 14 amino acids. The V and J ends lost 2 bases and 11 bases respectively, with 19 bases between them. Germline CDR1 and CDR2: SGHKS and YYEKEE (reference sequence).

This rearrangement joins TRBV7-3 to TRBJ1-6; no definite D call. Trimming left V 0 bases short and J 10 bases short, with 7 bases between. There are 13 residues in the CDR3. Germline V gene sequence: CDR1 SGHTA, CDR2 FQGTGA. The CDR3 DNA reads TGTGCCAGCAGCTTAACCAGGTCCTCACCCCTCCACTTT. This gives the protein CASSLTRSSPLHF.

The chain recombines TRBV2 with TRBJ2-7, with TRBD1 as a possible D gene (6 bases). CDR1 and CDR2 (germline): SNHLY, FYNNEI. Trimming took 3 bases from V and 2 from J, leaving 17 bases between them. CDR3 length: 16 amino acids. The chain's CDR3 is CASSDLDRFLTYEQYF. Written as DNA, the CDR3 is TGTGCCAGCAGTGACCTAGACAGGTTCCTCACCTACGAGCAGTACTTC.

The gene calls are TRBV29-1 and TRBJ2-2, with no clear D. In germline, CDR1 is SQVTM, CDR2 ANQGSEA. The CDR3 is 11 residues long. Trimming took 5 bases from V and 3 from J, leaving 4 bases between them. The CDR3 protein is CSVPYTGELFF. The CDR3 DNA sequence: TGCAGCGTTCCCTACACCGGGGAGCTGTTTTTT.

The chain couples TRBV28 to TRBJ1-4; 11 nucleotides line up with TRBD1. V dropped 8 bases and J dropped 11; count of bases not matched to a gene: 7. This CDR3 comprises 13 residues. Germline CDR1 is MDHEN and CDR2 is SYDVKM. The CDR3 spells CASGQGAPGKLFF. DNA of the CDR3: TGTGCCAGCGGACAGGGGGCCCCGGGGAAACTGTTTTTT. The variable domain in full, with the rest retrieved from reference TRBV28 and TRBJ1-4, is DVKVTQSSRYLVKRTGEKVFLECVQDMDHENMFWYRQDPGLGLRLIYFSYDVKMKEKGDIPEGYSVSREKKERFSLILESASTNQTSMYLCASGQGAPGKLFFGSGTQLSVL.

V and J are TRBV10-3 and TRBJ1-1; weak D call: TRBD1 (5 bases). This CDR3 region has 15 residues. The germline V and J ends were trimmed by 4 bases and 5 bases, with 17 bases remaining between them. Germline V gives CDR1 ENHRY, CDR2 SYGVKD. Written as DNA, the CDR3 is TGTGCCATCAGTGCAGGGCACCCTCGTTTAACTGAAGCTTTCTTT. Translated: CAISAGHPRLTEAFF.

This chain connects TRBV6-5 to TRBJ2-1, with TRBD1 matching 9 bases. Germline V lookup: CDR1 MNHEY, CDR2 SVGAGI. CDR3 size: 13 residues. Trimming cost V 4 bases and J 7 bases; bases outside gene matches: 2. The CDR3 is CASSSDRGNEQFF. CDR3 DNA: TGTGCCAGCAGTTCGGACAGGGGTAATGAGCAGTTCTTC.

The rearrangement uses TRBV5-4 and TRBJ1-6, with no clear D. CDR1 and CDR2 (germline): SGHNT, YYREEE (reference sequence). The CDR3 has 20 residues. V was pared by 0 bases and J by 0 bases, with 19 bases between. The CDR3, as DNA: TGTGCCAGCAGCTTGGACAAGCAGGAGGCCCGGGTCTCCTATAATTCACCCCTCCACTTT. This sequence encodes CASSLDKQEARVSYNSPLHF. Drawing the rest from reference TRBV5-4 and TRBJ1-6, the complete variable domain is ETGVTQSPTHLIKTRGQQVTLRCSSQSGHNTVSWYQQALGQGPQFIFQYYREEENGRGNFPPRFSGLQFPNYSSELNVNALELDDSALYLCASSLDKQEARVSYNSPLHFGNGTRLTVT.

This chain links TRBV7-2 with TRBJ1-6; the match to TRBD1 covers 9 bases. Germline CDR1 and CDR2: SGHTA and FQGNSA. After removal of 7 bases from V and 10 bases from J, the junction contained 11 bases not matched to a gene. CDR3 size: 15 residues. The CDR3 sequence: CASTLSGQGKSPLHF. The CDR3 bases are TGTGCCAGCACCCTAAGCGGACAGGGGAAATCACCCCTCCACTTT.

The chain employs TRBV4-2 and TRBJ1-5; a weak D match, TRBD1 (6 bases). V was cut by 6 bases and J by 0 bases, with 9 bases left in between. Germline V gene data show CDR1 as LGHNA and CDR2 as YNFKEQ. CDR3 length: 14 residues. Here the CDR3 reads CASRQGNSNQPQHF. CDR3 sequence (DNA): TGTGCCAGCAGACAGGGTAATAGCAATCAGCCCCAGCATTTT.

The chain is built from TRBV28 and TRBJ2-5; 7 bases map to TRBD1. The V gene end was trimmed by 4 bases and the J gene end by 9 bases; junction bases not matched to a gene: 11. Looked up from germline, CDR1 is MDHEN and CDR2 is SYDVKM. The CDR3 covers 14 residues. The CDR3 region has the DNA TGTGCCAGCAGTTCCGGGACAGTCCTTCAGGCCCAGTACTTC. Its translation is CASSSGTVLQAQYF.

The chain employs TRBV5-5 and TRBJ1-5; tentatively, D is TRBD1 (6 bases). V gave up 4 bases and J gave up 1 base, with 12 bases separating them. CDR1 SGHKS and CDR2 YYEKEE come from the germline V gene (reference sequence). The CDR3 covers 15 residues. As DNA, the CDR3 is TGTGCCAGCAGCCGAAGTCAGGGGAGCAATCAGCCCCAGCATTTT. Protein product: CASSRSQGSNQPQHF.

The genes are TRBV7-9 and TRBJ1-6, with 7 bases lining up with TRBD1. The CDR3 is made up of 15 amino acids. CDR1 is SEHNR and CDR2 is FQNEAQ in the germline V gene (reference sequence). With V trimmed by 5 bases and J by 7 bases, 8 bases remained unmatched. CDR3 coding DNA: TGTGCCAGCAGCCCCCCAGGGGGGCCCAATTCACCCCTCCACTTT. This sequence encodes CASSPPGGPNSPLHF.

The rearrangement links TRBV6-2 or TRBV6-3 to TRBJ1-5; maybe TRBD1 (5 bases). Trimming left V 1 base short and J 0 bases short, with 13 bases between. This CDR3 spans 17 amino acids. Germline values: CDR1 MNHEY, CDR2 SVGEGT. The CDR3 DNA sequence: TGTGCCAGCAGTTACTTCATGACAGCAGATAGCAATCAGCCCCAGCATTTT. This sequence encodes CASSYFMTADSNQPQHF.

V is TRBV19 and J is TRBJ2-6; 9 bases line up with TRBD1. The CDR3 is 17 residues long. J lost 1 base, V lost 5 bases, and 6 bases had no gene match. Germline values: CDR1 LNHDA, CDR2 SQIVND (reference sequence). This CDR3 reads CASSSSGTGSGANVLTF. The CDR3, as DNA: TGTGCCAGTAGTTCCTCCGGGACAGGGTCTGGGGCCAACGTCCTGACTTTC.

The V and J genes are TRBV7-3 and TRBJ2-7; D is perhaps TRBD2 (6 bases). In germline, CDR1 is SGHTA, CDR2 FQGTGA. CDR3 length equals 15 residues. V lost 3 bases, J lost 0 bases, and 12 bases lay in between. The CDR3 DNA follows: TGTGCCAGCAGCTTGTCCGGGACTGTCTCCTACGAGCAGTACTTC. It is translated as CASSLSGTVSYEQYF.